Listed below are T cell receptor beta chains from one sample, sequenced in a study of blood T cell repertoires in COVID-19. Sequencing was performed with immunoSEQ multiplex PCR; in TCRdb, only in-frame clones are kept and a portion is missing. The sample lists about 60,000 clones; roughly four fifths were seen once. Source material: peripheral blood. These receptors all stem from a woman aged 80 or over with acute or convalescent COVID-19. Each CDR3 is given with its conserved first and last residue. D genes are given only for firm matches.

cdr3_length j_call v_call d_call cdr3_aa
13 TRBJ2-5 TRBV19 . CASSFVGAETQYF
13 TRBJ1-2 TRBV7-9 . CASSLGSVYGYTF
14 TRBJ2-1 TRBV4-2 . CASSQDEAKDEQFF
15 TRBJ2-7 TRBV5-1 . CASSLGAGERYEQYF
14 TRBJ1-3 TRBV6-5 . CASSNQGSGNTIYF
16 TRBJ2-1 TRBV5-1 TRBD2 CASSLFSGRAGNEQFF
13 TRBJ1-2 TRBV5-4 . CASSLVLQAGYTF
15 TRBJ2-3 TRBV18 . CASSPSRSSTDTQYF
15 TRBJ2-7 TRBV9 . CASSVEAGGSYEQYF
17 TRBJ2-7 TRBV11-2 TRBD1 CASSRIQGASISGEQYF
15 TRBJ2-5 TRBV18 TRBD1 CASSSTGVHEETQYF
12 TRBJ2-7 TRBV28 . CASSFLGRGQYF
16 TRBJ2-1 TRBV6-2/TRBV6-3 . CASSTGGAPPYNEQFF
14 TRBJ2-7 TRBV7-6 TRBD2 CASSLAAGDYEQYF
13 TRBJ1-2 TRBV28 . CASTSPGNYGYTF
13 TRBJ2-7 TRBV19 . CASSIPPLHEQYF
14 TRBJ1-6 TRBV27 TRBD1 CASRLGQGDSPLHF
17 TRBJ1-2 TRBV11-3 TRBD1 CASSLDWGQDDVYGYTF
16 TRBJ2-3 TRBV19 . CASSIGGQGPTDTQYF
16 TRBJ1-5 TRBV28 TRBD1 CASSLGSTGGGRPQHF
15 TRBJ1-5 TRBV19 . CASSIITPGDQPQHF
15 TRBJ1-6 TRBV7-3 TRBD1 CASSLKTGNNSPLHF
13 TRBJ2-1 TRBV5-1 . CASTRGAPEEQFF
14 TRBJ1-3 TRBV14 TRBD1 CASSEQGSGNTIYF
15 TRBJ1-5 TRBV5-5 . CASSLSSGPNQPQHF
14 TRBJ1-1 TRBV19 . CASSIVGQGTEAFF
14 TRBJ2-1 TRBV24-1 TRBD1 CATSPGQGDNEQFF
13 TRBJ2-2 TRBV12-3/TRBV12-4 . CASSLGVTGELFF
14 TRBJ1-2 TRBV19 TRBD1 CASRGDRANYGYTF
15 TRBJ1-2 TRBV24-1 TRBD1 CATSDTGTGNYGYTF
11 TRBJ2-2 TRBV28 . CASGGTGELFF
15 TRBJ2-7 TRBV28 TRBD1 CASSSRGTGDHEQYF
15 TRBJ1-1 TRBV7-9 TRBD1 CASSLAWTGRTEAFF
15 TRBJ1-4 TRBV7-9 TRBD1 CASSLSTGGHEKLFF
16 TRBJ2-5 TRBV14 . CASSQDLGQIQETQYF
15 TRBJ2-7 TRBV9 . CASSVGTALSYEQYF
15 TRBJ2-1 TRBV19 . CASSIQRPPYNEQFF
13 TRBJ1-1 TRBV18 . CASSPTTELEAFF
14 TRBJ2-7 TRBV5-1 TRBD1 CASSPGQGAYEQYF
18 TRBJ2-3 TRBV7-2 TRBD2 CASSLYGTSGRVADTQYF
15 TRBJ2-1 TRBV30 . CAWSAGDGSYNEQFF
12 TRBJ1-4 TRBV6-1 . CASSEYSGLKTF